This TCR beta chain was retrieved from a study of T cell repertoires in aging, cancer and after chemotherapy. Overall study context: Donor ages fell into six groups from 30 or younger up to 70 or older. Paired samples before and after chemotherapy came from chronic lymphocytic leukemia patients on fludarabine- or bendamustine-based regimens.

CDR1 is SGHTA, CDR2 FQGNSA, per germline. The CDR3 loop spans 16 amino acids. V gave up 2 bases and J gave up 3 bases; unmatched junction bases: 6. The study's findings and limits: In healthy donors, age-related TCR diversity loss mainly reflected lost richness.

TRB rearrangements spanning V, D and J were amplified using mixed TRB-A/B primers. TCRdb analysed the multiplex PCR reads with MiXCR anew, one entry per CDR3 protein. This table has approximately 4,900 distinct CDR3 sequences, 38% appearing once. Amplification of TCR beta used genomic DNA extracted from peripheral blood. A remark on this clonotype: Its specificity is unknown.

This chain joins TRBV7-2 and TRBJ1-3; 8 bases match TRBD1. The source is a human donor with a blood cancer. The sample comprised blood. The CDR3 spells CASSLWQGAGGNTIYF. The CDR3 DNA reads as TGTGCCAGCAGCTTATGGCAGGGGGCAGGTGGAAACACCATATATTTT.